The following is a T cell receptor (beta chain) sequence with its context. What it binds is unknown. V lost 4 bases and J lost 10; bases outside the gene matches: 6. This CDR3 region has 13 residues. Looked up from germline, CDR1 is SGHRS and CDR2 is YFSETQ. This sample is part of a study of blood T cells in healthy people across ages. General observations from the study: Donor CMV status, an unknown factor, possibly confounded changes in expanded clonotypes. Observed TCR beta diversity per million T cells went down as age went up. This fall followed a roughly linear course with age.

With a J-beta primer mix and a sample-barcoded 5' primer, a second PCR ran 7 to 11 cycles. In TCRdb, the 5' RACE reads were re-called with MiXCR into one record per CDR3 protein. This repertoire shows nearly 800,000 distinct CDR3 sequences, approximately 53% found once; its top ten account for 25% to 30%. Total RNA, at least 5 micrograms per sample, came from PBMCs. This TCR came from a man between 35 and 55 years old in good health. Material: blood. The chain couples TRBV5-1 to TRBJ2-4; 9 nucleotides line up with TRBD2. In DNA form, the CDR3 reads TGCGCCAGCAGCCGGACTAGCGATGATATTCAGTACTTC. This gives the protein CASSRTSDDIQYF.